This TCR beta chain appears in the sequencing data of a study of blood T cells in healthy people across ages. The second PCR ran roughly 6 to 11 cycles with a sample-barcoded 5' primer and J-beta primers. Each CDR3 protein is one row after TCRdb ran MiXCR on the 5' RACE reads. The sample carries some 1.5 million distinct CDR3 sequences, 35% to 45% recorded once. In the case of this clonotype: The antigen is unknown.

Study results and limitations: Long-lived donors carried more naive CD4+ cells and greater diversity than aged donors.

Trimming removed 5 bases at V and 0 bases at J, with 14 bases between. This CDR3 spans 16 amino acids. The chain joins TRBV12-3 or TRBV12-4 to TRBJ1-3; D gene uncertain. What was sequenced was blood. The clonotype was recovered from a woman aged 18-30 years in good health. CDR3 DNA sequence: TGTGCCAGCAGTCTGCCCCCTCAGAGCTCTGGAAACACCATATATTTT. This encodes CASSLPPQSSGNTIYF.